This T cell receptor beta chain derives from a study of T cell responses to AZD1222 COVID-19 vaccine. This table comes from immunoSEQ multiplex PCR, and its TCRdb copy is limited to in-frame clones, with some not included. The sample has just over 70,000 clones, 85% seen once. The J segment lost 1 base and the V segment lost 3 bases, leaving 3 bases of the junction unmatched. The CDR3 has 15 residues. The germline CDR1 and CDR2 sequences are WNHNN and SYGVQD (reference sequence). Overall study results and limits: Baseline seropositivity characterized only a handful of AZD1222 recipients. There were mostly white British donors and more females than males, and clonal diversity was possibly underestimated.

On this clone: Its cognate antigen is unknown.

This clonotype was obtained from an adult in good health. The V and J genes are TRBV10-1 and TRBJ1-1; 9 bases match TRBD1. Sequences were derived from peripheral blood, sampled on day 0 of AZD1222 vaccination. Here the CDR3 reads CASSDGQGTNTEAFF. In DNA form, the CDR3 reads TGCGCCAGCAGTGACGGACAGGGGACGAACACTGAAGCTTTCTTT.